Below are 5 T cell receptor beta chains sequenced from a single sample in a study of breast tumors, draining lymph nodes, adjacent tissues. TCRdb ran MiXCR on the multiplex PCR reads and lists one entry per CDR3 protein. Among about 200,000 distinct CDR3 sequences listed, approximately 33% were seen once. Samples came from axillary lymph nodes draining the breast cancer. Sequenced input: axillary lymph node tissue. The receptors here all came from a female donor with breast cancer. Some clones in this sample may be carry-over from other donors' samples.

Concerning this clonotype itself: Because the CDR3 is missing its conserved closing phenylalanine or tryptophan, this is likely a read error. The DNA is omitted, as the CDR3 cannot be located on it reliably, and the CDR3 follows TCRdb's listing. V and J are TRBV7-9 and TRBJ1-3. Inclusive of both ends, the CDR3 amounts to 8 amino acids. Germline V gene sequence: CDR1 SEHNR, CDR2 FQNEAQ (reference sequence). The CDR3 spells CASGKGNN.

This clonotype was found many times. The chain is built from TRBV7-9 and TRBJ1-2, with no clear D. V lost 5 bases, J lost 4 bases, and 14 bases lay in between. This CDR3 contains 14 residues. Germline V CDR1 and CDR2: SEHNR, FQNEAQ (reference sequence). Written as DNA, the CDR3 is TGTGCCAGCAGCCTACAGAAGGCGGGCTATGGCTACACCTTC. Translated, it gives CASSLQKAGYGYTF.

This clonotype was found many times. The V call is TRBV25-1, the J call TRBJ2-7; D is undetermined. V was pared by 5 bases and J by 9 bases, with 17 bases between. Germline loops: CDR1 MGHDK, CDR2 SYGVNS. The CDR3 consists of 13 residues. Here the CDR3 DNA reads TGTGCCAGCAGTCCCCGAGCCGGGCGGCGGCAGTACTTC. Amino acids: CASSPRAGRRQYF.

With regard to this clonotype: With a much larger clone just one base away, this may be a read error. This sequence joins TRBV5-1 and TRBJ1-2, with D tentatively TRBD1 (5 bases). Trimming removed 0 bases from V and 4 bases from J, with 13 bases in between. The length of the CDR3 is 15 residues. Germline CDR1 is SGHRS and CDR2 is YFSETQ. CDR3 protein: CASSLAGGASYGYTF. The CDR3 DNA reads TGCGCCAGCAGCTTGGCGGGGGGAGCTAGCTATGGCTACACCTTC.

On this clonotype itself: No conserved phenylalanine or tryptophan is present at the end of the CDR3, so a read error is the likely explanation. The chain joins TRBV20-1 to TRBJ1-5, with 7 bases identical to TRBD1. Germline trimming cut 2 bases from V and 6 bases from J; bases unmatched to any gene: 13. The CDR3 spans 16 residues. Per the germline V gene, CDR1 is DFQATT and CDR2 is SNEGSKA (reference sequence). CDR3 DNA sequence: TGCAGTGCTAGAACTGACCCCGGGACAGCTGGTCAGCCCCAGCATGGT. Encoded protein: CSARTDPGTAGQPQHG.